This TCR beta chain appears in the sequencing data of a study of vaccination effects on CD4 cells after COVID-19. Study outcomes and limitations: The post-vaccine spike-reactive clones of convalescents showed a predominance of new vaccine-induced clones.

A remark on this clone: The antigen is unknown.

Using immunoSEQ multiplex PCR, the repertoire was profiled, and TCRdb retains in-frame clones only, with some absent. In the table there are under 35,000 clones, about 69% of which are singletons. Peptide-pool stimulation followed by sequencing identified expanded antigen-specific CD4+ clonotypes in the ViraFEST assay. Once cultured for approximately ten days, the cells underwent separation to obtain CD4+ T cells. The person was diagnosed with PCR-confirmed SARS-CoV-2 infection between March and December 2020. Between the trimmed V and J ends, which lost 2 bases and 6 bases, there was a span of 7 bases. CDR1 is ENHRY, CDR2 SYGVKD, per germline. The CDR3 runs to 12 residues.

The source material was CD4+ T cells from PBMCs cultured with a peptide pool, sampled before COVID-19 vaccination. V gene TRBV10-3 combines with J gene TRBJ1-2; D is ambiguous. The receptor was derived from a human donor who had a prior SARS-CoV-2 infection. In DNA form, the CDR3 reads TGTGCCATCAGTGAGGCGACGGATGGCTACACCTTC. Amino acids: CAISEATDGYTF.